The present T cell receptor (beta chain) was sequenced within a study of identical twins. Each CDR3 protein is one row after TCRdb ran MiXCR on the 5' RACE reads. The table shows 1.5 million to 2 million distinct CDR3 sequences, with less than 35% occurring only once. This clonotype appeared a single time. The CDR3 consists of 14 residues. CDR1 and CDR2 (germline): SGHRS, YFSETQ. V gave up 0 bases and J gave up 6 bases, with 9 bases separating them. Every one of the donors was a healthy Caucasian. The chain employs TRBV5-1 and TRBJ2-2, with D unresolved. The clonotype comes from a newborn girl in good health. Sequenced sample: cord blood. CDR3 bases: TGCGCCAGCAGCTTGGATGGTCGGTCCGGGGAGCTGTTTTTT. Encoded protein: CASSLDGRSGELFF.